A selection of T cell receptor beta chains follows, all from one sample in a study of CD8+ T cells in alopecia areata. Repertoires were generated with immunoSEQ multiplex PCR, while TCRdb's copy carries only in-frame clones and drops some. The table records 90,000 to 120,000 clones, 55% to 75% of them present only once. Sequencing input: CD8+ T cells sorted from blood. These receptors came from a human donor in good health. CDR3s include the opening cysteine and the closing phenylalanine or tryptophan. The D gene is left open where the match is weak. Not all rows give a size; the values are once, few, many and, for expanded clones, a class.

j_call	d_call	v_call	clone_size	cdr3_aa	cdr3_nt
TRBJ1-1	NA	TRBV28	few	CASALVGTEAFF	TGTGCCAGCGCCCTCGTTGGGACTGAAGCTTTCTTT
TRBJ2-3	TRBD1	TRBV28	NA	CASSFYPRDRYF	TGTGCCAGCAGTTTTTACCCCCGGGACAGATATTTT
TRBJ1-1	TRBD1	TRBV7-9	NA	CASSLGGGGEYTEAFF	TGTGCCAGCAGCTTAGGGGGAGGGGGCGAGTACACTGAAGCTTTCTTT
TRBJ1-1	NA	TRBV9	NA	CASSVAGRLNTEAFF	TGTGCCAGCAGCGTAGCAGGCCGACTGAACACTGAAGCTTTCTTT
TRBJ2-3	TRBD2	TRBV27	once	CASSFGGTSTDTQYF	TGTGCCAGCAGTTTCGGGGGGACGAGCACAGATACGCAGTATTTT
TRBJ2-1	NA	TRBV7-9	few	CASSSDWEQFF	TGTGCCAGCAGCTCAGATTGGGAGCAGTTCTTC
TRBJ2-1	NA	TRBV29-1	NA	CSVLERSDEQFF	TGCAGCGTTCTTGAGAGAAGCGATGAGCAGTTCTTC
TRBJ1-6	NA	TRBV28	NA	CASSFLESSPLHF	TGTGCCAGCAGTTTTCTCGAGTCGTCACCCCTCCACTTT
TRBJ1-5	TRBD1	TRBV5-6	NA	CASSRTGRNQPQHF	TGTGCCAGCAGTCGGACAGGGCGGAATCAGCCCCAGCATTTT
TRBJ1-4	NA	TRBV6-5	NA	CASSIQGTDEKLFF	TGTGCCAGCAGTATCCAGGGGACGGATGAAAAACTGTTTTTT